This TCR beta chain originates from a study of T-cell memory formation after mild COVID-19. Overall study context: Largely donor-specific TCR clusters were found.

Study conclusions and caveats: Among contracting clones, CD4+ were mainly CM/EM and CD8+ enriched in EMRA. Day 15 to 85 contractors were CD4/CD8 balanced; later expanders leaned CD4+.

Germline V gives CDR1 SQVTM, CDR2 ANQGSEA. The CDR3 contains 13 residues. V lost 4 bases, J lost 3 bases, and 7 bases lay in between. Amplification by 5'RACE using constant-segment primers produced TCR alpha and TCR beta cDNA libraries that carried sample barcodes and UMIs. Each CDR3 protein gets one entry after TCRdb re-called the 5' RACE reads with MiXCR. The sample includes around 470,000 distinct CDR3 sequences, 15% to 20% seen only once; the top ten take more than 8%. This clonotype was detected a few times. Antigen unknown. The sequence was obtained from an adult woman who had mild COVID-19 (a few samples of this study predate the infection). Cell type and time point are not known. Material: PBMCs or a T cell subset sorted from them (not recorded which). V gene TRBV29-1 combines with J gene TRBJ2-6; the D gene is possibly TRBD2 (6 bases). In DNA form, the CDR3 reads TGCAGCGTTGTCGGGGGTGGGGCCAACGTCCTGACTTTC. Amino acids: CSVVGGGANVLTF.